This T cell receptor (beta chain) was documented in a study of cytomegalovirus exposure and HLA in healthy donors. Study-level points and caveats: In a later analysis, donors in an Asian-associated ancestry cluster reportedly had fewer N-insertions in productive TCRs than the cohort mean.

Note on this clone: Its antigen is not identified.

The PCR employed 60 Vbeta primers together with 13 Jbeta primers. Libraries were prepared by immunoSEQ multiplex PCR; TCRdb keeps only in-frame clonotypes and omits some of them. The profile shows fewer than 110,000 clones, 77% of them singletons. The CDR3 is made up of 15 amino acids. Per germline, CDR1 MNHNS and CDR2 SASEGT. J gave up 4 bases and V 4 bases, and 9 bases lay outside the gene matches. The V call is TRBV6-1, the J call TRBJ1-2; 7 bases are a match to TRBD1. The sample consisted of PBMCs. The clonotype originates from a male donor in good health and CMV-seronegative. The DNA for the CDR3 is TGTGCCAGCAGTGCTGACAGGGTCGCTATCTATGGCTACACCTTC. This sequence encodes CASSADRVAIYGYTF.